This TCR beta chain was sequenced for a study of T cell repertoires in cytomegalovirus infection. The wider study: TCR beta signatures that were public indicated CMV infection and matching HLA type.

Germline CDR1 ENHRY, CDR2 SYGVKD. Unmatched junction bases numbered 9, after V lost 7 bases and J lost 5 bases. The CDR3 consists of 14 residues. Study outcomes and limitations: Public TCR beta family frequency separated CMV-and-HLA carriers, including in an independent cohort. Clonotype analysis showed dominance of the ex vivo response by HLA-C-restricted CMV-specific TCR beta clonotypes.

TCRdb reanalysed the reads using MiXCR and keeps one entry per CDR3 protein. This sample has over 300,000 distinct CDR3 sequences; 17% occur once, and the top ten carry 12%. As concerns this clonotype: Its target is unknown.

The chain combines TRBV10-3 with TRBJ2-7, with 9 positions matching TRBD1. The sample comprised PBMCs. The clonotype was recovered from a human donor in good health (CMV status not recorded). Some clones in this sample may be carry-over from other donors' samples. The CDR3 sequence is CAIKPGQGWDEQYF. Here the CDR3 DNA reads TGTGCCATCAAACCGGGACAGGGATGGGACGAGCAGTACTTC.